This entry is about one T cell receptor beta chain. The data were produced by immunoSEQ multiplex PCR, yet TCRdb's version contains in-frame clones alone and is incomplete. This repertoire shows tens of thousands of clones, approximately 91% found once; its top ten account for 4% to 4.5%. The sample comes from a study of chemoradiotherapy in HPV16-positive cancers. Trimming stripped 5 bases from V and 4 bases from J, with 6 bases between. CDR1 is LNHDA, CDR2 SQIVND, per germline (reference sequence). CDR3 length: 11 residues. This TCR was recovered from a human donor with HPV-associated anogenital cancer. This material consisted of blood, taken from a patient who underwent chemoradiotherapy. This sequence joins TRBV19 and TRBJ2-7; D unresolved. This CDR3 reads CASSWGYEQYF. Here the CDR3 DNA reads TGTGCCAGTAGTTGGGGATACGAGCAGTACTTC.